What follows are 25 T cell receptor beta chains derived from one specimen sequenced in a study of blood T cell repertoires in COVID-19. The repertoire was sequenced with immunoSEQ multiplex PCR; TCRdb's copy has only in-frame clones and lacks some. This sample carries a few hundred thousand clones, about 83% of them seen once, and the ten largest clones take 2.5% to 3.5%. Sequenced: peripheral blood. Receptors originate from a man aged 50-59 years with active or convalescent COVID-19.

The V gene is TRBV7-2, the J gene TRBJ2-2; TRBD2 matches at 12 bases. This CDR3 has 17 residues. The germline gives CDR1 SGHTA, CDR2 FQGNSA. Losses at the gene ends were 2 bases for V and 5 bases for J; bases not matched to a gene: 6. The CDR3 spells CASSLIPGTSGTGELFF. In nucleotides, the CDR3 is TGTGCCAGCAGCTTAATCCCCGGGACTAGCGGGACCGGGGAGCTGTTTTTT.

The chain combines TRBV19 with TRBJ1-2; tentative D call: TRBD1 (5 bases). From germline, CDR1 is LNHDA and CDR2 SQIVND (reference sequence). The length of the CDR3 is 13 residues. Trimming took 3 bases from V and 2 from J, leaving 7 bases between them. The CDR3 spells CASSMGGNYGYTF. For the CDR3, the DNA is TGTGCCAGTAGTATGGGGGGGAACTATGGCTACACCTTC.

This clone was seen only a few times. V is TRBV5-4 and J is TRBJ1-2, with 7 bases that match TRBD1. Germline CDR1 and CDR2: SGHNT and YYREEE (reference sequence). The V gene end was trimmed by 5 bases and the J gene end by 0 bases; junction bases not matched to a gene: 10. The CDR3 contains 16 residues. As DNA, the CDR3 is TGTGCCAGCAGTCCCCTACCGGGACAGCCTAACTATGGCTACACCTTC. Residues: CASSPLPGQPNYGYTF.

The rearrangement uses TRBV7-2 and TRBJ1-3, with unresolved D. Germline CDR1 and CDR2: SGHTA and FQGNSA. Trimming pared 0 bases from V and 0 bases from J, leaving 9 bases between. This CDR3 is 16 amino acids long. This CDR3 reads CASSLATVFSGNTIYF. The DNA for the CDR3 is TGTGCCAGCAGCTTAGCAACGGTTTTCTCTGGAAACACCATATATTTT.

This clone was observed a handful of times. The chain is built from TRBV2 and TRBJ2-1; D is undetermined. Germline V gives CDR1 SNHLY, CDR2 FYNNEI. Trimming took 8 bases from V and 12 from J, leaving 17 bases between them. The length of the CDR3 is 12 residues. The CDR3: CASDVPRLGQFF. The CDR3 nucleotides read TGTGCCAGCGATGTTCCCAGACTTGGGCAGTTCTTC.

V usage is TRBV19 and J usage is TRBJ1-2; D gene uncertain. This CDR3 is 12 amino acids long. Trimming stripped 7 bases from V and 4 bases from J, with 10 bases between. Germline CDR1 and CDR2: LNHDA and SQIVND (reference sequence). The CDR3 DNA follows: TGTGCCAGTACCCACTTATCCTATGGCTACACCTTC. Protein sequence: CASTHLSYGYTF.

The CDR3 region is CASSLTGISSYNEQFF. The CDR3, as DNA: TGTGCCAGCAGTTTGACAGGGATCAGCTCCTACAATGAGCAGTTCTTC. This chain joins TRBV6-5 and TRBJ2-1, with 7 bases that match TRBD1. The CDR3 spans 16 residues. V lost 4 bases to trimming and J lost 0 bases; unmatched junction nucleotides: 6. CDR1 is MNHEY, CDR2 SVGAGI, per germline.

The chain combines TRBV5-1 with TRBJ2-1; TRBD2 matches at 9 bases. In germline, CDR1 is SGHRS, CDR2 YFSETQ. The CDR3 has 18 residues. Trimming took 0 bases from V and 0 from J; bases not matched to a gene: 7. The CDR3 loop reads CASSLVGSGGSSYNEQFF. In DNA form, the CDR3 reads TGCGCCAGCAGCTTGGTTGGTAGCGGGGGAAGCTCCTACAATGAGCAGTTCTTC.

This chain connects TRBV6-5 to TRBJ1-3; no definite D call. Per germline, CDR1 MNHEY and CDR2 SVGAGI. Trimming cost V 5 bases and J 4 bases, with 9 bases left between them. The CDR3 runs 13 residues. CDR3: CASSRESGNTIYF. The CDR3, as DNA: TGTGCCAGCAGTCGGGAATCCGGAAACACCATATATTTT.

The gene calls are TRBV11-2 and TRBJ1-2; D not resolved. This CDR3 contains 13 residues. V was pared by 5 bases and J by 2 bases, with 9 bases between. Germline values: CDR1 SGHAT, CDR2 FQNNGV. The CDR3 bases are TGTGCCAGCAGCATACTACGGAACTATGGCTACACCTTC. Protein: CASSILRNYGYTF.

The chain recombines TRBV28 with TRBJ2-2; D remains ambiguous. The CDR3 spans 10 residues. CDR1 and CDR2 (germline): MDHEN, SYDVKM. V lost 10 bases, J lost 8 bases, and 8 bases lay in between. In DNA form, the CDR3 reads TGTGCCACCGCAACTGGGGAGCTGTTTTTT. Translating it yields CATATGELFF.

The V and J genes are TRBV24-1 and TRBJ1-4, with 9 bases matching TRBD1. V was clipped by 7 bases and J by 8 bases; unmatched bases: 4. Germline lookup yields CDR1 KGHDR and CDR2 SFDVKD. CDR3 size: 13 residues. CDR3 nucleotides: TGTGCCACCAGGGGGGACAGGGTGGAAAAACTGTTTTTT. Amino acid sequence: CATRGDRVEKLFF.

In its sample, this clone was seen a few times. The V gene is TRBV29-1, the J gene TRBJ1-2, with 8 positions matching TRBD1. This CDR3 contains 12 residues. Germline V gene data show CDR1 as SQVTM and CDR2 as ANQGSEA. The V gene end was trimmed by 6 bases and the J gene end by 3 bases; junction bases not matched to a gene: 3. The CDR3: CSVDRDYYGYTF. For the CDR3, the DNA is TGCAGCGTGGACAGGGATTACTATGGCTACACCTTC. The whole variable domain, filled in from reference TRBV29-1 and TRBJ1-2, reads SAVISQKPSRDICQRGTSLTIQCQVDSQVTMMFWYRQQPGQSLTLIATANQGSEATYESGFVIDKFPISRPNLTFSTLTVSNMSPEDSSIYLCSVDRDYYGYTFGSGTRLTVV.

The CDR3 coding sequence is TGTGCCTGGAGTCTCTTACCGAGCTCTGGAAACACCATATATTTT. This gives the protein CAWSLLPSSGNTIYF. The rearrangement uses TRBV30 and TRBJ1-3, with D hard to call. Germline CDR1 reads GTSNPN; CDR2 reads SVGIG (reference sequence). This CDR3 spans 15 amino acids. The V and J ends lost 2 bases and 0 bases respectively, with 11 bases between them. Full variable domain (rest looked up from reference TRBV30 and TRBJ1-3): SQTIHQWPATLVQPVGSPLSLECTVEGTSNPNLYWYRQAAGRGLQLLFYSVGIGQISSEVPQNLSASRPQDRQFILSSKKLLLSDSGFYLCAWSLLPSSGNTIYFGEGSWLTVV.

The CDR3 loop reads CAWSAQPSGYEQYF. The CDR3 coding sequence is TGTGCCTGGAGTGCTCAACCTAGCGGCTACGAGCAGTACTTC. This sequence joins TRBV30 and TRBJ2-7; 7 bases are a match to TRBD2. CDR3 length: 14 amino acids. Germline V gene lookup returns CDR1 GTSNPN and CDR2 SVGIG (reference sequence). With V trimmed by 1 base and J by 3 bases, 6 bases remained unmatched.

This rearrangement joins TRBV4-1 to TRBJ1-1; 9 bases agree with TRBD1. The CDR3 contains 15 residues. Germline values: CDR1 MGHRA, CDR2 YSYEKL. Trimming removed 5 bases from V and 1 base from J; junction bases left unmatched: 5. The CDR3 DNA reads as TGCGCCAGCAGCTTAACAGGGGGCTGGAACACTGAAGCTTTCTTT. Its translation is CASSLTGGWNTEAFF.

The chain couples TRBV5-5 to TRBJ1-2, with 10 bases lining up with TRBD1. The CDR3 spans 13 residues. With 3 bases clipped from V and 4 bases from J, the junction kept 0 bases outside the gene matches. Germline lookup yields CDR1 SGHKS and CDR2 YYEKEE (reference sequence). In nucleotides, the CDR3 is TGTGCCAGCAGCTGGACAGGGGGCTATGGCTACACCTTC. It is translated as CASSWTGGYGYTF.

Comment on this clone: The germline gene is not matched at one end of the junction; a read error may be the cause. This rearrangement joins TRBV3-1 (or the pseudogene TRBV3-2) to TRBJ2-3; no definite D call. The CDR3 contains 14 residues. The germline gives CDR1 LGHDT, CDR2 YNNKEL (reference sequence). In DNA form, the CDR3 reads TGTGCCAGCAGCCAAATCGATAGCAGAGATACGCAGTATTTT. This encodes CASSQIDSRDTQYF.

The chain carries TRBV7-9 and TRBJ1-1; no reliable D call. The ends were cut back, 3 bases at V and 4 bases at J, with 12 bases in the middle. Germline V gene sequence: CDR1 SEHNR, CDR2 FQNEAQ (reference sequence). The CDR3 contains 14 residues. This chain's CDR3 is CASSLNSRGTEAFF. For the CDR3, the DNA is TGTGCCAGCAGCTTGAACTCCCGCGGCACTGAAGCTTTCTTT.

The chain couples TRBV7-2 to TRBJ1-2; 7 positions match TRBD1. The V segment lost 5 bases and the J segment 5 bases; nucleotides outside the gene matches: 11. The CDR3 length is 15 residues. Germline CDR1 reads SGHTA; CDR2 reads FQGNSA. The CDR3 region is CASSDNRGPGYGYTF. The CDR3 coding sequence is TGTGCCAGCAGCGACAACAGGGGTCCGGGATATGGCTACACCTTC.

The chain recombines TRBV5-1 with TRBJ2-7; 7 bases line up with TRBD1. J was trimmed by 0 bases and V by 3 bases; bases with no gene match: 15. CDR3 size: 18 residues. Germline V lookup: CDR1 SGHRS, CDR2 YFSETQ. The CDR3 is CASSYTDRDRGLSYEQYF. For the CDR3, the DNA is TGCGCCAGCAGCTATACCGACAGGGACAGAGGACTCTCCTACGAGCAGTACTTC.

The chain couples TRBV30 to TRBJ2-7, with 7 bases lining up with TRBD1. The germline V gene encodes CDR1 GTSNPN and CDR2 SVGIG (reference sequence). The CDR3 has 14 amino acids. Germline trimming cut 3 bases from V and 3 bases from J; bases unmatched to any gene: 8. The CDR3 DNA sequence: TGTGCCTGGAGAGGGACAGCATGGGGCTACGAGCAGTACTTC. This codes for CAWRGTAWGYEQYF.

The chain couples TRBV7-2 to TRBJ2-2; D remains ambiguous. Germline CDR1 SGHTA, CDR2 FQGNSA. The CDR3 sequence is 16 residues long. The V and J ends lost 4 bases and 0 bases respectively, with 12 bases between them. For the CDR3, the DNA is TGTGCCAGCAGCTGGGCGCTACTTACGAACACCGGGGAGCTGTTTTTT. It encodes CASSWALLTNTGELFF.

A single count supports this clone. CDR3 sequence: CASSLDAASTYEQYF. CDR3 coding DNA: TGCGCCAGCAGCTTGGACGCGGCTTCAACCTACGAGCAGTACTTC. This chain connects TRBV5-1 to TRBJ2-7, with unresolved D. The V and J ends lost 0 bases and 2 bases respectively, with 12 bases between them. The CDR3 spans 15 residues. Germline CDR1 is SGHRS and CDR2 is YFSETQ.

This clone occurred once. At one end, the junction sequence differs from germline, possibly due to a read error. This chain connects TRBV19 to TRBJ2-1; D remains unclear. CDR3 length: 11 amino acids. Germline V lookup: CDR1 LNHDA, CDR2 SQIVND (reference sequence). CDR3 coding DNA: TGTGCCAGTAGCAACAAGAGCCGTCAGGTCTTC. Its translation is CASSNKSRQVF.